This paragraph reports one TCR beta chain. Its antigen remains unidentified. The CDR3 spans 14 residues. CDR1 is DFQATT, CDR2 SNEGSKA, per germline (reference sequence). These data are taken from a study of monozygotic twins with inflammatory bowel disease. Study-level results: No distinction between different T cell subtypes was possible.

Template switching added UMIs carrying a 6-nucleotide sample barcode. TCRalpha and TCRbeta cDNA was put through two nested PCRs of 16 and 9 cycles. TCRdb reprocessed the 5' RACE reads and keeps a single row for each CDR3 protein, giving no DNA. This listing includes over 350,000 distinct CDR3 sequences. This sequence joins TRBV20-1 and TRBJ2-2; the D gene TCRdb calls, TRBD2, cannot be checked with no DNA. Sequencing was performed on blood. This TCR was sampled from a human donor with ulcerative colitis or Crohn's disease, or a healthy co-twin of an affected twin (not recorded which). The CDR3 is CSARSPGLARELFF.